These 25 T cell receptor beta chains came from one sample sequenced in a study of cytomegalovirus exposure and HLA in healthy donors. In the PCR, 60 Vbeta and 13 Jbeta primers were used. Sequencing used immunoSEQ multiplex PCR; TCRdb keeps in-frame clones, though not all of them. The table lists 150,000 to 200,000 clones, around 80% of them singletons. The sequencing sample was made of PBMCs. These receptors were obtained from a young woman in good health and CMV-seronegative.

The V gene is TRBV19, the J gene TRBJ2-3; no reliable D call. V shed 6 bases and J shed 4 bases, with 8 bases lying between them. The CDR3 totals 12 residues. Germline values: CDR1 LNHDA, CDR2 SQIVND (reference sequence). This chain's CDR3 is CASRLEPDTQYF. For the CDR3, the DNA is TGTGCCAGTAGGTTGGAGCCAGATACGCAGTATTTT.

This clone was seen only once. The chain has TRBV11-2 and TRBJ2-6; possibly TRBD2 for D (5 bases). Trimming stripped 0 bases from V and 4 bases from J, with 10 bases between. The CDR3 totals 16 residues. Germline CDR1 reads SGHAT; CDR2 reads FQNNGV. CDR3 sequence reads: CASSLDTGGGANVLTF. Here the CDR3 DNA reads TGTGCCAGCAGCTTAGATACCGGCGGGGGGGCCAACGTCCTGACTTTC.

As DNA, the CDR3 is TGTGCCACCAGCATTGGACTAGCGGCTAGCACAGATACGCAGTATTTT. Translation: CATSIGLAASTDTQYF. The genes are TRBV15 and TRBJ2-3; TRBD2 agrees at 10 bases. The CDR3 sequence is 16 residues long. The V and J ends lost 4 bases and 0 bases, in that order; junction bases with no gene match: 4. Per germline, CDR1 LNHNV and CDR2 YYDKDF (reference sequence).

This clone was observed a handful of times. The chain employs TRBV2 and TRBJ1-1, with D uncertain. Germline CDR1 is SNHLY and CDR2 is FYNNEI. Trimming stripped 8 bases from V and 0 bases from J, with 7 bases between. The CDR3 totals 12 residues. The CDR3 DNA is TGTGCCAGCGCCGCGTTGAACACTGAAGCTTTCTTT. Its protein product is CASAALNTEAFF.

This chain connects TRBV6-5 to TRBJ2-2, with a possible D match to TRBD2 (6 bases). Looked up from germline, CDR1 is MNHEY and CDR2 is SVGAGI. V lost 10 bases and J 0 bases, leaving 9 bases between the germline ends. The CDR3 is 13 amino acids. The CDR3 region is CATGASNTGELFF. DNA of the CDR3: TGTGCCACGGGAGCCTCGAACACCGGGGAGCTGTTTTTT.

This clone was detected only once. J is TRBJ2-5 and V is TRBV29-1; 11 positions match TRBD1. The J call may not be correct, given that the DNA end is closer to TRBJ2-7. CDR3 length: 15 amino acids. Germline values: CDR1 SQVTM, CDR2 ANQGSEA. The CDR3 nucleotides are TGCAGCGTTGAAGTGGACAGGGGGCACTCCTACGAGCAGTACTTC. Translation: CSVEVDRGHSYEQYF.

This chain joins TRBV30 and TRBJ2-7, with a tentative D call TRBD2 (6 bases). The CDR3 consists of 13 residues. Germline CDR1 GTSNPN, CDR2 SVGIG (reference sequence). Trimming removed 6 bases from V and 3 bases from J, with 15 bases in between. The CDR3 spells CACLTSSFYEQYF. The DNA of the CDR3 is TGTGCCTGCCTGACTAGTTCATTCTACGAGCAGTACTTC.

The rearrangement uses TRBV7-6 and TRBJ2-5; a weak D match, TRBD2 (6 bases). The CDR3 runs 14 residues. Germline-derived CDR1 and CDR2 are SGHVS and FNYEAQ. V was pared by 0 bases and J by 2 bases, with 7 bases between. Here the CDR3 DNA reads TGTGCCAGCAGCTTAGCGGAGGGGCAAGAGACCCAGTACTTC. Translated, it gives CASSLAEGQETQYF. Together with reference TRBV7-6 and TRBJ2-5, the CDR3 gives the full variable domain: GAGVSQSPRYKVTKRGQDVALRCDPISGHVSLYWYRQALGQGPEFLTYFNYEAQQDKSGLPNDRFSAERPEGSISTLTIQRTEQRDSAMYRCASSLAEGQETQYFGPGTRLLVL.

This clone was observed a single time. V and J are TRBV2 and TRBJ2-7; 9 bases fit TRBD1. Germline assignment: CDR1 SNHLY and CDR2 FYNNEI. This CDR3 contains 14 residues. V shed 6 bases, J shed 2 bases, and the junction held 5 bases outside the gene matches. CDR3 nucleotides: TGTGCCAGCAGCGTACAGGGGGCTGCCTACGAGCAGTACTTC. This gives the protein CASSVQGAAYEQYF.

CDR3 in DNA: TGTGCCAGCAGCCACACGCTAGGCTCTGGGGCCAACGTCCTGACTTTC. This sequence encodes CASSHTLGSGANVLTF. The chain employs TRBV14 and TRBJ2-6; D is uncertain. The CDR3 sequence is 16 residues long. Trimming stripped 3 bases from V and 0 bases from J, with 9 bases between. In germline, CDR1 is SGHDN, CDR2 FVKESK.

In this sample, this clone turned up once. The chain joins TRBV5-6 to TRBJ1-1, with D possibly TRBD1 on 5 matching bases. There are 13 residues in the CDR3. CDR1 and CDR2 (germline): SGHDT, YYEEEE. Trimming took 1 base from V and 6 from J, leaving 10 bases between them. The chain's CDR3 is CASSLLDSPEAFF. The CDR3 DNA sequence: TGTGCCAGCAGCTTGCTTGACAGTCCTGAAGCTTTCTTT.

This clone was picked up one time. The rearrangement uses TRBV5-6 and TRBJ1-6; D is possibly TRBD1 (6 bases). This CDR3 contains 16 residues. Germline V lookup: CDR1 SGHDT, CDR2 YYEEEE. The V end lost 5 bases, the J end lost 5 bases, and 17 bases lay between the germline ends. In DNA form, the CDR3 reads TGTGCCAGCAGTTCCGACAGGCCGTATAATAATTCACCCCTCCACTTT. Its translation: CASSSDRPYNNSPLHF.

The rearrangement links TRBV9 to TRBJ2-5; D might be TRBD1 (5 bases). Germline loops: CDR1 SGDLS, CDR2 YYNGEE. The CDR3 is made up of 15 amino acids. The V gene lost 3 bases and the J gene lost 5 bases, with 17 bases spanning the gap. The CDR3 DNA reads as TGTGCCAGCAGCGATGGACACTCACCAGAGGAGACCCAGTACTTC. Translation: CASSDGHSPEETQYF.

The chain joins TRBV4-3 to TRBJ1-3; D is possibly TRBD1 (6 bases). The CDR3 sequence is 20 residues long. Germline V gene sequence: CDR1 LGHNA, CDR2 YSLEER. The V end lost 1 base, the J end lost 3 bases, and 25 bases lay between the germline ends. CDR3 loop: CASSQGGPGSLAWGGNTIYF. The CDR3 bases are TGCGCCAGCAGCCAAGGGGGGCCTGGGTCCCTCGCTTGGGGTGGAAACACCATATATTTT.

The rearrangement joins TRBV5-1 to TRBJ1-1; D is perhaps TRBD1 (5 bases). Germline V CDR1 and CDR2: SGHRS, YFSETQ. The CDR3 totals 13 residues. V was shortened by 2 bases and J by 13 bases, with 18 bases between the two germline ends. CDR3 sequence: CASSFLPGSVGFF. The CDR3 bases are TGCGCCAGCAGCTTTCTACCAGGGTCTGTTGGTTTCTTT.

The chain uses TRBV5-6 and TRBJ2-2; no clear D. V shed 5 bases and J shed 6 bases, with 14 bases lying between them. CDR1 is SGHDT and CDR2 is YYEEEE in the germline V gene. This CDR3 is 14 amino acids long. The CDR3 DNA reads TGTGCCAGCAGGATGACGGGTTACGCCGGGGAGCTGTTTTTT. Translated: CASRMTGYAGELFF.

This sequence joins TRBV7-2 and TRBJ2-7, with D tentatively TRBD1 (6 bases). The CDR3 sequence is 14 residues long. In germline, CDR1 is SGHTA, CDR2 FQGNSA. Deletions cut 4 bases from V and 3 bases from J, with 13 bases between. The CDR3 loop reads CASSSQGHSYEQYF. DNA of the CDR3: TGTGCCAGCAGCTCCCAGGGACACAGCTACGAGCAGTACTTC.

This chain links TRBV6-1 with TRBJ1-1, with D tentatively TRBD1 (5 bases). Germline V gives CDR1 MNHNS, CDR2 SASEGT. Between the trimmed V and J ends, which lost 5 bases and 3 bases, there was a span of 13 bases. The CDR3 is made up of 14 amino acids. The CDR3 DNA reads TGTGCCAGCAGTCGACTCAGGGTGGACACTGAAGCTTTCTTT. Translation: CASSRLRVDTEAFF.

This rearrangement joins TRBV5-6 to TRBJ1-1; maybe TRBD1 (6 bases). In germline, CDR1 is SGHDT, CDR2 YYEEEE. The CDR3 is 12 amino acids. Trimming shortened V by 0 bases and J by 10 bases, and 10 bases separated the two germline ends. For the CDR3, the DNA is TGTGCCAGCAGCTTGGTCGGGACACGAGCTTTCTTT. Encoded protein: CASSLVGTRAFF.

V is TRBV30 and J is TRBJ2-3; perhaps TRBD2 as D (5 bases). With 8 bases removed from V and 6 bases from J, the gap between germline ends came to 21 bases. There are 14 residues in the CDR3. Germline assignment: CDR1 GTSNPN and CDR2 SVGIG (reference sequence). CDR3 in amino acids: CAGGVMLSRDTQYF. CDR3 bases: TGTGCCGGAGGTGTCATGCTTTCCCGGGATACGCAGTATTTT.

The chain uses TRBV18 and TRBJ1-1; 9 bases align to TRBD1. With V trimmed by 4 bases and J by 4 bases, 10 bases remained unmatched. CDR1 is KGHSH, CDR2 LQKENI, per germline. This CDR3 has 16 residues. CDR3 amino acids: CASSLNRGRMGTEAFF. The CDR3 nucleotides are TGTGCCAGCTCACTCAACAGGGGGCGTATGGGCACTGAAGCTTTCTTT.

This clone appeared a single time. This chain uses TRBV4-1 with TRBJ2-1; D possibly corresponds to TRBD2 (6 bases). Trimming removed 3 bases from V and 0 bases from J, with 18 bases in between. Germline CDR1 reads MGHRA; CDR2 reads YSYEKL. The CDR3 covers 18 residues. CDR3 amino acids: CASSQAPLLASSYNEQFF. DNA of the CDR3: TGCGCCAGCAGCCAGGCACCTCTACTAGCCTCCTCCTACAATGAGCAGTTCTTC.

The rearrangement joins TRBV2 to TRBJ1-6, with 7 bases identical to TRBD1. Germline assignment: CDR1 SNHLY and CDR2 FYNNEI. The ends lost 2 bases at V and 9 bases at J; junction bases unmatched: 7. The length of the CDR3 is 15 residues. The CDR3 is CASSELGGRGSPLHF. CDR3 sequence (DNA): TGTGCCAGCAGTGAATTAGGGGGCCGGGGTTCACCCCTCCACTTT.

There are a few counts of this clone. This chain uses TRBV2 with TRBJ2-5, with TRBD2 identical over 11 bases. The V and J ends lost 6 bases and 4 bases, in that order; junction bases with no gene match: 4. The CDR3 contains 14 residues. Germline CDR1 is SNHLY and CDR2 is FYNNEI. CDR3 residues: CASSYGTSGETQYF. The DNA for the CDR3 is TGTGCCAGCAGCTACGGGACTAGCGGAGAGACCCAGTACTTC.

This clone occurred once. The chain is built from TRBV9 and TRBJ1-2; the match to TRBD1 covers 8 bases. Germline CDR1 reads SGDLS; CDR2 reads YYNGEE. With 3 bases clipped from V and 0 bases from J, the junction kept 10 bases outside the gene matches. The CDR3 consists of 17 residues. DNA for the CDR3: TGTGCCAGCAGCGAGCGGAGACAGGGGCTGGCTAACTATGGCTACACCTTC. Protein: CASSERRQGLANYGYTF.